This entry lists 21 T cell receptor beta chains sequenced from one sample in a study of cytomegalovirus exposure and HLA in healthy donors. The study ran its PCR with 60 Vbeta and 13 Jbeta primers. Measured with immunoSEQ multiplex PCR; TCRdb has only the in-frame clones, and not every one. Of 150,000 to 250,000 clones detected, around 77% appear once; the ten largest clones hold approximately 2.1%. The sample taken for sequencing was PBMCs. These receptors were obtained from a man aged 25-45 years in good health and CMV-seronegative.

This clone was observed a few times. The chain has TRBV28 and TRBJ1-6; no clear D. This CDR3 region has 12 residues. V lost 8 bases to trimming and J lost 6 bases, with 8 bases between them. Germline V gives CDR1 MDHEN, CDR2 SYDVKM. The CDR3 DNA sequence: TGTGCCAGCGCGGTTGCTAATTCACCCCTCCACTTT. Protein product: CASAVANSPLHF.

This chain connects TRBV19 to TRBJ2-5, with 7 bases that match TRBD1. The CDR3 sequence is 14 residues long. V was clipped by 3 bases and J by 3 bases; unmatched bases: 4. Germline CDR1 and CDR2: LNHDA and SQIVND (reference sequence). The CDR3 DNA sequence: TGTGCCAGTAGTATGGGACAGAGAGAAGAGACCCAGTACTTC. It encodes CASSMGQREETQYF.

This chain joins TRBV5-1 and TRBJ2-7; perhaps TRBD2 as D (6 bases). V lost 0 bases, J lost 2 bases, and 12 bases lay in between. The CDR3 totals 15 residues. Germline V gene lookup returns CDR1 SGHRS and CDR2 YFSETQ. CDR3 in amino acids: CASSLGMGGTYEQYF. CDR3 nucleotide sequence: TGCGCCAGCAGCTTGGGAATGGGGGGTACCTACGAGCAGTACTTC.

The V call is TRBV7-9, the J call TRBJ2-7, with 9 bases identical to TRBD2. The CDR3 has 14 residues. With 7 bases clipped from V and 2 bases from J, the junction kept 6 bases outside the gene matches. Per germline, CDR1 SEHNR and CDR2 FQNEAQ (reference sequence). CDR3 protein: CASTPTSGTYEQYF. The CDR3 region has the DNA TGTGCCAGCACCCCGACTAGCGGTACCTACGAGCAGTACTTC.

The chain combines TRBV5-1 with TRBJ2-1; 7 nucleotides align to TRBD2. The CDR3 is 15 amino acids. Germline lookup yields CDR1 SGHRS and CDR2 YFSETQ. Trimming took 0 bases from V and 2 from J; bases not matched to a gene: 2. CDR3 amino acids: CASSLASGAYNEQFF. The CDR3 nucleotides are TGCGCCAGCAGCTTGGCGAGCGGGGCCTACAATGAGCAGTTCTTC.

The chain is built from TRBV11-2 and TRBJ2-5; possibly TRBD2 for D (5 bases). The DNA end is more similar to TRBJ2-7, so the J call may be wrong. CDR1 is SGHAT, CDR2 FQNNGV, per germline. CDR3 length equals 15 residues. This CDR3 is CASSLVGSGGYEQYF. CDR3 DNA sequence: TGTGCCAGCAGCTTAGTGGGCTCCGGAGGATACGAGCAGTACTTC.

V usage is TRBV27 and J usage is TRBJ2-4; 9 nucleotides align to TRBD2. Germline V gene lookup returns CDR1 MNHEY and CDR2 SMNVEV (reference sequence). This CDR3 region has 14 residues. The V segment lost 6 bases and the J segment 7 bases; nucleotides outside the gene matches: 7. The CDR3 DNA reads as TGTGCCAGCAGCTTAGCGGGAGCGGGTAACATTCAGTACTTC. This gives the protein CASSLAGAGNIQYF.

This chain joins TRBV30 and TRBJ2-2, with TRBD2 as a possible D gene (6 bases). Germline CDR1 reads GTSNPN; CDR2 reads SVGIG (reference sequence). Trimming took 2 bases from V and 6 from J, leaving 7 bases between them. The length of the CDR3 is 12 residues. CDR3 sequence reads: CAWSRGSGELFF. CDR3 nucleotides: TGTGCCTGGAGTCGGGGGTCCGGGGAGCTGTTTTTT.

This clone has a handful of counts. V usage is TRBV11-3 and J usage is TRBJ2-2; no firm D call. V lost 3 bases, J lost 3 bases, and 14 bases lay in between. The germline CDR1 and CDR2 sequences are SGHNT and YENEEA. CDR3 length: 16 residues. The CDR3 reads CASSLGGGPHTGELFF. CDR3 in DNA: TGTGCCAGCAGCTTGGGTGGTGGGCCTCACACCGGGGAGCTGTTTTTT.

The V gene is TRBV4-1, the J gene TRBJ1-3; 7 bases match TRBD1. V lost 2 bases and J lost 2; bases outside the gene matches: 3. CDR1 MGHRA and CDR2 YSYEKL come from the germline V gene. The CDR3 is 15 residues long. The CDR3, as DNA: TGCGCCAGCAGCCAACAGGGGGAGCCTGGAAACACCATATATTTT. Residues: CASSQQGEPGNTIYF.

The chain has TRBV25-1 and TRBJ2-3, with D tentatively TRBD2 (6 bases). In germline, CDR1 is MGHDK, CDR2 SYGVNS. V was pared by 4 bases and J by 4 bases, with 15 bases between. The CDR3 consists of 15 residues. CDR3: CASSVGGPSADTQYF. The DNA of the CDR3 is TGTGCCAGCAGTGTCGGGGGACCGTCCGCAGATACGCAGTATTTT.

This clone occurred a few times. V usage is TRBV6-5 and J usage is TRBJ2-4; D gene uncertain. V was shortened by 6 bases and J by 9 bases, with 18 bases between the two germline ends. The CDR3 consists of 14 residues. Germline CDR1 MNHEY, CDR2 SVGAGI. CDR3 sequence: CASRPRGGSGIQYF. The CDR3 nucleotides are TGTGCCAGCAGGCCCCGAGGCGGTAGTGGCATTCAGTACTTC.

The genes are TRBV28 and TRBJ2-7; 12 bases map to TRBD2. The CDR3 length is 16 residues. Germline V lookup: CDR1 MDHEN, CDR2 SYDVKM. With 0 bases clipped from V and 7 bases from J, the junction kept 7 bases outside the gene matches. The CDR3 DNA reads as TGTGCCAGCAGTTTATGGCTAGCGGGAGGGCCCGGAGAGCAGTACTTC. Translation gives CASSLWLAGGPGEQYF.

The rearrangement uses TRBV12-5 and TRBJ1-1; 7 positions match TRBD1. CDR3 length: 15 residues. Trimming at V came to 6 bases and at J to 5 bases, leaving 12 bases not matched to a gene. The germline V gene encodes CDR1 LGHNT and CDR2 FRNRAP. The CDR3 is CASGLGTADRTEAFF. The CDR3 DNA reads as TGTGCTAGTGGCCTCGGGACAGCTGACAGAACTGAAGCTTTCTTT.

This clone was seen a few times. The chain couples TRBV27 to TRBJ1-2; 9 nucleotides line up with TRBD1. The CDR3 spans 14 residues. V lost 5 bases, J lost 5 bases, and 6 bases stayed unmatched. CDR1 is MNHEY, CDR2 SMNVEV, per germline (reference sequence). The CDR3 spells CASSGSGTGYGYTF. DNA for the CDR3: TGTGCCAGCAGTGGGTCCGGGACAGGGTATGGCTACACCTTC.

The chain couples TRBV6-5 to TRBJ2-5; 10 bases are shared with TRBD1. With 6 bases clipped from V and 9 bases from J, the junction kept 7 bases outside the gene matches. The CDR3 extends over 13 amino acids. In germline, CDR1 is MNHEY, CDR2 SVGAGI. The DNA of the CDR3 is TGTGCCAGCAGGACGGGACAGGGGTCGTCCCAGTACTTC. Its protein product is CASRTGQGSSQYF.

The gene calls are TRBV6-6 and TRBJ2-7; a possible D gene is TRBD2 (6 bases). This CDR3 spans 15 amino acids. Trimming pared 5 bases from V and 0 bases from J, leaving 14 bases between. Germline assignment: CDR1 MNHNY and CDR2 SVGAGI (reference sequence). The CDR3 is CASSPRERSSYEQYF. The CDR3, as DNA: TGTGCCAGCAGTCCTCGGGAGCGGAGCTCCTACGAGCAGTACTTC.

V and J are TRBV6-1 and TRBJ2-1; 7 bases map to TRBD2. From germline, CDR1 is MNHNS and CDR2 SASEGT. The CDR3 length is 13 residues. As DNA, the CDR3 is TGTGGAAGCGGGGCAGTCTCCTACAATGAGCAGTTCTTC. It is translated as CGSGAVSYNEQFF.

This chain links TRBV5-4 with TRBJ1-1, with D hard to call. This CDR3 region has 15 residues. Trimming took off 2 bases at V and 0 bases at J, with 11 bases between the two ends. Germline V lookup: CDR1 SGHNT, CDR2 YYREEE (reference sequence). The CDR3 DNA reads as TGTGCCAGCAGCTTCCAGACGGGGATGAACACTGAAGCTTTCTTT. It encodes CASSFQTGMNTEAFF.

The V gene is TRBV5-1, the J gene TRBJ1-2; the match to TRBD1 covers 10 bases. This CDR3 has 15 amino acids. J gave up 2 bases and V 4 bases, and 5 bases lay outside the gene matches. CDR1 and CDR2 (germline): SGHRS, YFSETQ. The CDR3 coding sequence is TGCGCCAGCAGCATGGGACAGGGGTTGAACTATGGCTACACCTTC. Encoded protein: CASSMGQGLNYGYTF.

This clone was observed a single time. The CDR3 region has the DNA TGTGCCAGCAGTCAACGAACACAGGGCTCAGCTTTCTTT. Amino acid sequence: CASSQRTQGSAFF. The chain has TRBV27 and TRBJ1-1; possible D gene TRBD1, 6 bases. V was shortened by 5 bases and J by 10 bases, with 17 bases between the two germline ends. Germline CDR1 is MNHEY and CDR2 is SMNVEV (reference sequence). The CDR3 is 13 amino acids.